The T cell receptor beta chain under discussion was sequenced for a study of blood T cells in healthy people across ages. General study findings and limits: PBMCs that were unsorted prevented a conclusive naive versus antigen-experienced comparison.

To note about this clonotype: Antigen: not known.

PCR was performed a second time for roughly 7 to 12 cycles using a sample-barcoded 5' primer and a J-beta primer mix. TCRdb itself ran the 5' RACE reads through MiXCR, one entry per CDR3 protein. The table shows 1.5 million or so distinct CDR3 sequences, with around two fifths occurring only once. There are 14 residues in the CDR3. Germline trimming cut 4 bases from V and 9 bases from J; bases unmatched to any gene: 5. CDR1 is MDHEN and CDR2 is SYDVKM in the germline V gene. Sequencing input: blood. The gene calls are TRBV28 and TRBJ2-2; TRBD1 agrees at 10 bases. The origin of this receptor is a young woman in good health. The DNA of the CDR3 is TGTGCCAGCAGTTCGCCGGGACAGGGGCGGGAGCTGTTTTTT. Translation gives CASSSPGQGRELFF. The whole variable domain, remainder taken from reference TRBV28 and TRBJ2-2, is DVKVTQSSRYLVKRTGEKVFLECVQDMDHENMFWYRQDPGLGLRLIYFSYDVKMKEKGDIPEGYSVSREKKERFSLILESASTNQTSMYLCASSSPGQGRELFFGEGSRLTVL.